A single TCR beta chain is shown here with its context. Its antigen is not identified. Purity (above 95%) was reached by all sorted populations. Expressed TCRB transcripts were sequenced, since all the RNA that had been isolated was reverse transcribed. This table comes from immunoSEQ multiplex PCR, and its TCRdb copy is limited to in-frame clones, with some not included. The sample has 300,000 to 400,000 clones, around 10% seen once. This record comes from a study of beta chain features in type 1 diabetes. General observations from the study: Researchers could not determine here whether HLA type influences TCRB rearrangement. PCR could preferentially amplify shorter templates, alike in patients and controls.

This sequence was found in a woman between 25 and 40 years old in good health. Material for sequencing was naive CD4+ T cells from blood.

CDR3 coding DNA: TGTGCCAGCTCACCAGCGAGAGAGACCCAGTACTTC. It is translated as CASSPARETQYF. This chain connects TRBV18 to TRBJ2-5; D is uncertain. Deletions cut 2 bases from V and 4 bases from J, with 5 bases between. Per germline, CDR1 KGHSH and CDR2 LQKENI. CDR3 length: 12 residues.